Listed here are 5 T cell receptor beta chains from one sample, sequenced in a study of radiotherapy plus CTLA-4 blockade in lung cancer. Measured with immunoSEQ multiplex PCR; TCRdb has only the in-frame clones, and not every one. The sample holds 40,000 to 60,000 clones, 86% seen once. The input for sequencing was peripheral blood, taken from a patient treated with radiotherapy plus ipilimumab. The receptors here all came from a human donor with non-small cell lung cancer that progressed on radiotherapy plus ipilimumab. Some clones in this sample may be carry-over from other donors' samples.

V and J are TRBV7-8 and TRBJ1-1; D unresolved. The germline gives CDR1 SGHVS, CDR2 FQNEAQ. The CDR3 is 14 residues long. V was shortened by 3 bases and J by 1 base, with 9 bases between the two germline ends. The CDR3 DNA reads TGTGCCAGCAGCTTCTTACTAGCGAACACTGAAGCTTTCTTT. Its translation is CASSFLLANTEAFF.

The V gene is TRBV15, the J gene TRBJ1-6; D gene ambiguous. V dropped 5 bases and J dropped 7 bases, with 6 bases sitting between them. The CDR3 spans 12 residues. CDR1 LNHNV and CDR2 YYDKDF come from the germline V gene (reference sequence). The CDR3 region is CATSSANSPLHF. In nucleotides, the CDR3 is TGTGCCACCAGCTCAGCGAATTCACCCCTCCACTTT.

The chain employs TRBV11-2 and TRBJ2-6, with D hard to call. CDR1 SGHAT and CDR2 FQNNGV come from the germline V gene. This CDR3 is 18 amino acids long. Between the trimmed V and J ends, which lost 0 bases and 0 bases, there was a span of 12 bases. The CDR3 nucleotides are TGTGCCAGCAGCTTAGAAGCAGGTTTTAGCTCTGGGGCCAACGTCCTGACTTTC. Its translation is CASSLEAGFSSGANVLTF.

This clone occurred a few times. CDR3 in DNA: TGTGCCTGGAGTGTAAGGGGACAGGACGCTTATACGCAGTATTTT. Protein sequence: CAWSVRGQDAYTQYF. This rearrangement joins TRBV30 to TRBJ2-3, with TRBD1 identical over 8 bases. The junction had 9 bases not matched to a gene; V was cut back by 0 bases and J by 7 bases. This CDR3 region has 15 residues. Germline V gene sequence: CDR1 GTSNPN, CDR2 SVGIG (reference sequence).

The V call is TRBV4-2, the J call TRBJ1-6; D gene unclear. There are 17 residues in the CDR3. Trimming removed 1 base from V and 4 bases from J, with 14 bases in between. Germline values: CDR1 LGHNA, CDR2 YNFKEQ. The chain's CDR3 is CASSQAPSQDYNSPLHF. DNA of the CDR3: TGTGCCAGCAGCCAAGCCCCCAGCCAGGATTATAATTCACCCCTCCACTTT.